Included here is one T cell receptor (beta chain) sequence, with context. Its antigen is unidentified. The source of the sample is a study of cytomegalovirus exposure and HLA in healthy donors. Study-level points and caveats: TCR beta sequences numbering roughly 18,000 were associated with HLA alleles at 0.05 false discovery rate in a later analysis.

Germline CDR1 reads SGDLS; CDR2 reads YYNGEE. V lost 3 bases, J lost 1 base, and 10 bases lay in between. This CDR3 has 14 amino acids. 60 Vbeta and 13 Jbeta primers were used in PCR. Sequencing used immunoSEQ multiplex PCR; TCRdb keeps in-frame clones, though not all of them. Found here are some 150,000 clones, around 79% of them singletons; the top ten hold 6.5% to 8%. The sequenced sample consisted of PBMCs. This TCR came from a woman aged 40 to 50 in good health and CMV-seropositive. This rearrangement joins TRBV9 to TRBJ1-1, with D perhaps TRBD1 (6 bases). CDR3 sequence reads: CASSGGQTNTEAFF. The DNA for the CDR3 is TGTGCCAGCAGCGGCGGACAGACGAACACTGAAGCTTTCTTT.